This TCR beta chain was recorded in a study of vaccination effects on CD4 cells after COVID-19. Before sequencing, viral peptide pools were used by the ViraFEST assay to expand antigen-specific CD4+ T cells. Isolating CD4+ T cells followed about 10 days of culture. BNT162b2 vaccine or mRNA-1273 vaccine was given to participants in two doses. The V end lost 6 bases, the J end lost 2 bases, and 11 bases lay between the germline ends. This CDR3 region has 13 residues. Germline loops: CDR1 SQVTM, CDR2 ANQGSEA. The repertoire was sequenced with immunoSEQ multiplex PCR; TCRdb's copy has only in-frame clones and lacks some. Here the sample spans 20,000 or so clones, around 76% being singletons. Comments on this clone: The target antigen is unknown.

The receptor comes from a human donor who received a COVID-19 vaccine. V usage is TRBV29-1 and J usage is TRBJ1-5; a weak D match, TRBD1 (5 bases). The material sequenced was CD4+ T cells from PBMCs cultured with HCoV-229E spike peptides, taken after COVID-19 vaccination. The CDR3 DNA sequence: TGCAGCGTCGGAGACAGCGGCAATCAGCCCCAGCATTTT. Translating it yields CSVGDSGNQPQHF.